The 21 T cell receptor beta chains below come from one sample, sequenced in a study of PD-1 blockade in classical Hodgkin lymphoma. Autologous stem cell transplantation was followed by relapse in every patient, and brentuximab vedotin exposure varied. Profiled with immunoSEQ multiplex PCR; TCRdb holds only in-frame clones, not every one. The table shows fewer than 90,000 clones, with 93% occurring only once. Sequenced here: peripheral blood mononuclear cells (PBMCs), sampled at baseline. Source of these receptors: a human donor with classical Hodgkin lymphoma.

This clone was recorded once. The rearrangement links TRBV11-1 to TRBJ1-2; 7 bases agree with TRBD1. CDR3 length: 17 residues. Germline V gene data show CDR1 as SGHAT and CDR2 as FQDESV (reference sequence). Trimming removed 5 bases from V and 5 bases from J; junction bases left unmatched: 17. CDR3 DNA sequence: TGTGCCAGCAGCCGAACCCGGACAGGCTCCCTTAGATATGGCTACACCTTC. It specifies CASSRTRTGSLRYGYTF. The full variable domain, its missing parts supplied by reference TRBV11-1 and TRBJ1-2, is EAEVAQSPRYKITEKSQAVAFWCDPISGHATLYWYRQILGQGPELLVQFQDESVVDDSQLPKDRFSAERLKGVDSTLKIQPAELGDSAMYLCASSRTRTGSLRYGYTFGSGTRLTVV.

The chain recombines TRBV5-1 with TRBJ2-5; D is uncertain. The germline V gene encodes CDR1 SGHRS and CDR2 YFSETQ. V shed 1 base and J shed 0 bases, with 10 bases lying between them. There are 15 residues in the CDR3. CDR3 in DNA: TGCGCCAGCAGCTTGCCCATGAGTGACCAAGAGACCCAGTACTTC. Amino acid sequence: CASSLPMSDQETQYF.

The genes are TRBV5-1 and TRBJ2-1; D is unclear. The V and J ends lost 2 bases and 9 bases respectively, with 12 bases between them. The length of the CDR3 is 13 residues. Germline values: CDR1 SGHRS, CDR2 YFSETQ. The CDR3 DNA follows: TGCGCCAGCAGCTTAGGGAATGCGGCTGAGCAGTTCTTC. This encodes CASSLGNAAEQFF.

V is TRBV5-4 and J is TRBJ1-1; no firm D call. The CDR3 is made up of 11 amino acids. Germline V gene sequence: CDR1 SGHNT, CDR2 YYREEE (reference sequence). V lost 3 bases and J 9 bases, leaving 9 bases between the germline ends. The CDR3 reads CASSSTSKAFF. The CDR3 nucleotides read TGTGCCAGCAGCTCAACAAGCAAAGCTTTCTTT.

The chain recombines TRBV6-9 with TRBJ1-5; D is unresolved. This CDR3 region has 16 residues. Germline CDR1 reads MNHGY; CDR2 reads SVAAGI. V was clipped by 7 bases and J by 2 bases, with 18 bases between them. CDR3 nucleotide sequence: TGTGCCAGCATCCTTCCGAGGAGATCAGGCAATCAGCCCCAGCATTTT. Translation gives CASILPRRSGNQPQHF.

The chain carries TRBV6-6 and TRBJ2-7, with 7 bases fitting TRBD2. Germline V lookup: CDR1 MNHNY, CDR2 SVGAGI (reference sequence). The CDR3 spans 15 residues. After removal of 6 bases from V and 3 bases from J, the junction contained 11 bases not matched to a gene. In nucleotides, the CDR3 is TGTGCCAGCAGCTTCACCGGGACTACTAGCTACGAGCAGTACTTC. This codes for CASSFTGTTSYEQYF.

This chain uses TRBV7-8 with TRBJ1-2; 8 bases agree with TRBD1. Germline CDR1 and CDR2: SGHVS and FQNEAQ. This CDR3 is built from 14 residues. V was clipped by 5 bases and J by 2 bases; unmatched bases: 4. CDR3 DNA sequence: TGTGCCAGCAGCGCGAGGACAGGGAACTATGGCTACACCTTC. Its translation is CASSARTGNYGYTF.

The genes are TRBV30 and TRBJ2-6, with D possibly matching TRBD2 (5 bases). Germline values: CDR1 GTSNPN, CDR2 SVGIG (reference sequence). The CDR3 sequence is 14 residues long. V shed 5 bases and J shed 0 bases, with 8 bases lying between them. CDR3 sequence reads: CAWGSGSGANVLTF. In nucleotides, the CDR3 is TGTGCCTGGGGGAGCGGCTCTGGGGCCAACGTCCTGACTTTC. Variable domain in full (rest from reference TRBV30 and TRBJ2-6): SQTIHQWPATLVQPVGSPLSLECTVEGTSNPNLYWYRQAAGRGLQLLFYSVGIGQISSEVPQNLSASRPQDRQFILSSKKLLLSDSGFYLCAWGSGSGANVLTFGAGSRLTVL.

The chain carries TRBV7-9 and TRBJ2-3; TRBD2 agrees at 12 bases. The germline CDR1 and CDR2 sequences are SEHNR and FQNEAQ (reference sequence). This CDR3 has 16 residues. J gave up 8 bases and V 2 bases, and 8 bases lay outside the gene matches. CDR3 region: CASSLPSSGRATTQYF. The DNA of the CDR3 is TGTGCCAGCAGCTTACCCTCTAGCGGGAGGGCCACTACGCAGTATTTT.

The V gene is TRBV7-6, the J gene TRBJ1-3; D not certain. V lost 5 bases, J lost 4 bases, and 12 bases lay in between. Germline V gene data show CDR1 as SGHVS and CDR2 as FNYEAQ. CDR3 size: 14 residues. CDR3 nucleotide sequence: TGTGCCAGCAGCCGGATTGCGGAAGGAAACACCATATATTTT. Translated, it gives CASSRIAEGNTIYF.

The chain employs TRBV6-5 and TRBJ1-1, with TRBD1 as a possible D gene (6 bases). The CDR3 extends over 13 amino acids. The germline CDR1 and CDR2 sequences are MNHEY and SVGAGI. The V and J ends lost 6 bases and 3 bases respectively, with 11 bases between them. The CDR3 region has the DNA TGTGCCAGCAGCCTACAGGGCTACACTGAAGCTTTCTTT. This sequence encodes CASSLQGYTEAFF.

The V gene is TRBV6-6, the J gene TRBJ2-5, with D uncertain. The CDR3 length is 13 residues. Trimming cost V 5 bases and J 4 bases, with 11 bases left between them. Germline V gene sequence: CDR1 MNHNY, CDR2 SVGAGI (reference sequence). Written as DNA, the CDR3 is TGTGCCAGCAGTCAGGAATCGGGAGAGACCCAGTACTTC. Amino acids: CASSQESGETQYF.

The V call is TRBV9, the J call TRBJ2-3; TRBD2 might be the D (6 bases). The CDR3 runs 16 residues. V was trimmed by 5 bases and J by 4 bases, leaving 20 bases between them. Germline V gene sequence: CDR1 SGDLS, CDR2 YYNGEE. The CDR3 DNA reads TGTGCCAGCAGTTATGGAGGAGGGAGTAGGGCAGATACGCAGTATTTT. This sequence encodes CASSYGGGSRADTQYF.

This chain uses TRBV5-1 with TRBJ2-5; 9 bases fit TRBD2. The CDR3 length is 16 residues. Trimming removed 0 bases from V and 2 bases from J; junction bases left unmatched: 5. CDR1 and CDR2 (germline): SGHRS, YFSETQ. The CDR3 region is CASSLDPSGNQETQYF. In DNA, the CDR3 is TGCGCCAGCAGCTTGGATCCTAGCGGGAATCAAGAGACCCAGTACTTC. Full variable domain (missing parts from reference TRBV5-1 and TRBJ2-5): KAGVTQTPRYLIKTRGQQVTLSCSPISGHRSVSWYQQTPGQGLQFLFEYFSETQRNKGNFPGRFSGRQFSNSRSEMNVSTLELGDSALYLCASSLDPSGNQETQYFGPGTRLLVL.

This chain joins TRBV19 and TRBJ1-5, with D possibly being TRBD1 (5 bases). Looked up from germline, CDR1 is LNHDA and CDR2 is SQIVND (reference sequence). CDR3 length equals 10 residues. Trimming removed 8 bases from V and 7 bases from J, with 6 bases in between. CDR3 coding DNA: TGTGCCAGTGGGGGACAGCCCCAGCATTTT. This sequence encodes CASGGQPQHF.

The rearrangement joins TRBV6-6 to TRBJ2-1; D may correspond to TRBD1 or TRBD2 (5 bases each). Germline CDR1 reads MNHNY; CDR2 reads SVGAGI (reference sequence). CDR3 length: 12 amino acids. Trimming took 5 bases from V and 13 from J, leaving 15 bases between them. The CDR3 is CASSPRDPTQFF. CDR3 nucleotides: TGTGCCAGCAGTCCCCGGGACCCTACCCAGTTCTTC.

The rearrangement joins TRBV6-1 to TRBJ2-3; D possibly corresponds to TRBD2 (6 bases). Germline CDR1 and CDR2: MNHNS and SASEGT. The germline V and J ends were trimmed by 6 bases and 4 bases, with 17 bases remaining between them. The CDR3 loop spans 15 amino acids. The CDR3 reads CASSVLAAGPDTQYF. The CDR3 DNA reads TGTGCCAGCAGCGTACTAGCTGCTGGCCCAGATACGCAGTATTTT.

J is TRBJ1-5 and V is TRBV4-1, with D possibly TRBD1 on 6 matching bases. The CDR3 consists of 15 residues. V lost 3 bases and J 7 bases, leaving 16 bases between the germline ends. Germline V gene sequence: CDR1 MGHRA, CDR2 YSYEKL. CDR3 residues: CASSHASGAKQPQHF. The DNA of the CDR3 is TGCGCCAGCAGCCATGCCTCGGGGGCCAAACAGCCCCAGCATTTT.

This chain connects TRBV5-1 to TRBJ2-7; TRBD1 is a possible D gene (6 bases). The CDR3 has 15 residues. Germline V lookup: CDR1 SGHRS, CDR2 YFSETQ. Trimming removed 4 bases at V and 3 bases at J, with 17 bases between. The CDR3 nucleotides are TGCGCCAGCAGCCTCCTTGTGGGACAAAACTACGAGCAGTACTTC. Protein product: CASSLLVGQNYEQYF.

The rearrangement joins TRBV28 to TRBJ2-7, with TRBD1 as a possible D gene (5 bases). CDR1 and CDR2 (germline): MDHEN, SYDVKM. The CDR3 consists of 15 residues. V lost 6 bases, J lost 4 bases, and 19 bases lay in between. The CDR3 coding sequence is TGTGCCAGCAGCCCCACAGGATCCGCAAGTTACGAGCAGTACTTC. It yields the protein CASSPTGSASYEQYF.

The chain joins TRBV10-3 to TRBJ2-5; 12 nucleotides agree with TRBD2. The V gene end was trimmed by 6 bases and the J gene end by 2 bases; junction bases not matched to a gene: 13. CDR1 is ENHRY and CDR2 is SYGVKD in the germline V gene. CDR3 size: 18 residues. The CDR3 sequence is CAIRPGLAGDKLQETQYF. The DNA of the CDR3 is TGTGCCATCAGACCGGGACTAGCGGGCGATAAACTTCAAGAGACCCAGTACTTC.